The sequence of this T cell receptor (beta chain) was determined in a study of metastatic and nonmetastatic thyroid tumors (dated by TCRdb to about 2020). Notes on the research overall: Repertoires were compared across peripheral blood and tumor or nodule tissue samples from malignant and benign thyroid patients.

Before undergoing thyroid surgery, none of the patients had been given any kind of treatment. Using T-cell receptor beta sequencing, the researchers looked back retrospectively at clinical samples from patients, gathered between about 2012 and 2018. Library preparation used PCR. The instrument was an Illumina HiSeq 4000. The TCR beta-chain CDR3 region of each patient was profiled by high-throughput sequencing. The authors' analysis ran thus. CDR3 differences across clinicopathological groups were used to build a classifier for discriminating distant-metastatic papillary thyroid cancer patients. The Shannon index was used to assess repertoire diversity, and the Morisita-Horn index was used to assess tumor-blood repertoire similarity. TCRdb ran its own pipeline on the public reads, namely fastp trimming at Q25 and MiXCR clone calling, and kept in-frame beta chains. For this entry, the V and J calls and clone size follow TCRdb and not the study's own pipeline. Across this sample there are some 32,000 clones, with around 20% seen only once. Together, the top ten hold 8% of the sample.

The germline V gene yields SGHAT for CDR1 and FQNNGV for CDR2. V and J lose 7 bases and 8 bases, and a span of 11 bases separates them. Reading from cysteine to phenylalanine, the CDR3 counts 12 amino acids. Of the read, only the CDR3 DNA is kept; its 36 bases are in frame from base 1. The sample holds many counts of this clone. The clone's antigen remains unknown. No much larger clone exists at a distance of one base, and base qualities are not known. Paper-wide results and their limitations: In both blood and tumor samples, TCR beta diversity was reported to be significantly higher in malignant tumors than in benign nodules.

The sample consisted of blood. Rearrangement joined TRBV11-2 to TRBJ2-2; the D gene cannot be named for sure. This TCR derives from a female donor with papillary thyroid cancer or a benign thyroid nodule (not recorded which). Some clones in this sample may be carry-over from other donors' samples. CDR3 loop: CASTRLLGELFF. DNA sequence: TGTGCCAGCACCAGGCTTCTGGGGGAGCTGTTTTTT.